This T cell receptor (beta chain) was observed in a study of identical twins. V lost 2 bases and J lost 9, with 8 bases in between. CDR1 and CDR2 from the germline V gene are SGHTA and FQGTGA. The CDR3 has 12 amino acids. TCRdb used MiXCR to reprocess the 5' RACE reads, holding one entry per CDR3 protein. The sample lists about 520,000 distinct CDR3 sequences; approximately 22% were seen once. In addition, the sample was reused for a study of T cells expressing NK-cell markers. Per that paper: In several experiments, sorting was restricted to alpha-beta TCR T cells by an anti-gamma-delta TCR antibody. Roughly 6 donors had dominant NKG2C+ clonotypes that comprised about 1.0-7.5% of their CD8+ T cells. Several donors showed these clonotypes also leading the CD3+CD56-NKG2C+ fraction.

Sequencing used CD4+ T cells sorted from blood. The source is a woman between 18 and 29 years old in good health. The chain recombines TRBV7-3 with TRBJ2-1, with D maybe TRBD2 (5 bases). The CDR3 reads CASSLEAGEQFF. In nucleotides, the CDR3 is TGTGCCAGCAGCTTAGAGGCGGGTGAGCAGTTCTTC.